These 29 T cell receptor beta chains came from one sample sequenced in a study of regulatory T cells in long-lasting Graves disease. Noted time point: newly diagnosed GD, antithyroid drugs for less than 3 months. PBMCs were the source of the RNA used for TCR sequencing. Building of the TCR beta libraries involved iRepertoire HTBI primers and Arm-PCR of CDR3 regions. TCRdb analysed the multiplex PCR reads with MiXCR anew, one entry per CDR3 protein. The sample has approximately 540,000 distinct CDR3 sequences, about 12% seen once. This sample was shared with a second study, whose subject was T cells in Graves' hyperthyroidism and ophthalmopathy.

The specimen was peripheral blood mononuclear cells (PBMCs), collected at new diagnosis, from a patient treated with antithyroid drugs. The receptors originated from a woman aged 30 to 39 with Graves disease.

Turning to this clonotype: This sequence may be a read error, since a much larger clone differs from it by one base. The rearrangement links TRBV28 to TRBJ2-7; TRBD2 is a possible D gene (5 bases). Germline assignment: CDR1 MDHEN and CDR2 SYDVKM. V gave up 7 bases and J gave up 0 bases, with 13 bases separating them. The CDR3 runs 14 residues. The CDR3 region is CASIPPGISYEQYF. CDR3 nucleotide sequence: TGTGCCAGCATCCCCCCGGGGATCTCCTACGAGCAGTACTTC.

This clonotype was observed at least ten times. V is TRBV30 and J is TRBJ1-4; TRBD1 matches 7 bases. This CDR3 is 14 amino acids long. The V gene end was trimmed by 0 bases and the J gene end by 8 bases; junction bases not matched to a gene: 6. The germline V gene has CDR1 GTSNPN and CDR2 SVGIG (reference sequence). CDR3 sequence reads: CAWSVTGVGEKLFF. CDR3 nucleotide sequence: TGTGCCTGGAGTGTCACAGGGGTGGGGGAAAAACTGTTTTTT. Supplemented by reference TRBV30 and TRBJ1-4, the full variable domain reads SQTIHQWPATLVQPVGSPLSLECTVEGTSNPNLYWYRQAAGRGLQLLFYSVGIGQISSEVPQNLSASRPQDRQFILSSKKLLLSDSGFYLCAWSVTGVGEKLFFGSGTQLSVL.

This clonotype was detected ten times or more. The chain links TRBV2 to TRBJ1-2; D unresolved. Looked up from germline, CDR1 is SNHLY and CDR2 is FYNNEI. The CDR3 is 15 amino acids. V dropped 1 base and J dropped 8 bases, with 17 bases sitting between them. The CDR3 loop reads CASSEGARRREGYTF. In DNA form, the CDR3 reads TGTGCCAGCAGTGAAGGGGCCAGGCGAAGAGAAGGCTACACCTTC.

The V call is TRBV7-8, the J call TRBJ1-5; 7 bases are a match to TRBD1. CDR3 length: 16 amino acids. V dropped 5 bases and J dropped 5; count of bases not matched to a gene: 12. Germline loops: CDR1 SGHVS, CDR2 FQNEAQ. The CDR3 region has the DNA TGTGCCAGCAGCGCCAGGGGTAACCAGGGGGATCAGCCCCAGCATTTT. It codes for CASSARGNQGDQPQHF.

The chain has TRBV4-2 and TRBJ2-4; D is perhaps TRBD1 or TRBD2 (5 bases each). V shed 4 bases and J shed 6 bases, with 19 bases lying between them. Germline CDR1 reads LGHNA; CDR2 reads YNFKEQ. CDR3 length: 16 amino acids. The CDR3 protein is CASSPYSRDPSNIQYF. The CDR3 nucleotides read TGTGCCAGCAGCCCTTACTCCAGGGACCCGTCAAACATTCAGTACTTC.

The CDR3 sequence: CATSDQALQGGREPQYF. DNA of the CDR3: TGTGCCACCAGTGATCAAGCCCTTCAAGGGGGGAGGGAGCCCCAGTACTTC. The chain has TRBV24-1 and TRBJ2-5; maybe TRBD2 (7 bases). Trimming removed 3 bases at V and 9 bases at J, with 25 bases between. The CDR3 contains 17 residues. Germline CDR1 reads KGHDR; CDR2 reads SFDVKD.

The rearrangement uses TRBV7-2 and TRBJ1-2; no firm D call. There are 14 residues in the CDR3. Trimming removed 6 bases from V and 1 base from J, with 12 bases in between. The germline V gene has CDR1 SGHTA and CDR2 FQGNSA. The DNA of the CDR3 is TGTGCCAGCAGAGAGAGCACCCTTAACTATGGCTACACCTTC. Translating gives CASRESTLNYGYTF.

This clonotype was seen at least ten times. This chain joins TRBV11-3 and TRBJ2-3; D gene unclear. This CDR3 has 15 amino acids. Germline V CDR1 and CDR2: SGHNT, YENEEA. The ends were cut back, 2 bases at V and 2 bases at J, with 11 bases in the middle. Here the CDR3 reads CASSLRAALTDTQYF. The CDR3 region has the DNA TGTGCCAGCAGCTTAAGGGCGGCCCTCACAGATACGCAGTATTTT.

At least ten counts were recorded for this clonotype. The genes are TRBV2 and TRBJ1-1; TRBD1 aligns across 7 bases. This CDR3 has 16 residues. Germline V CDR1 and CDR2: SNHLY, FYNNEI. V was pared by 6 bases and J by 0 bases, with 10 bases of the junction left unmatched. The CDR3 reads CASRTGQNFMNTEAFF. CDR3 coding DNA: TGTGCCAGCAGAACGGGACAGAATTTCATGAACACTGAAGCTTTCTTT.

In this sample, this clonotype turned up a few times. This chain uses TRBV5-1 with TRBJ2-5; no clear D. This CDR3 has 15 residues. Trimming took off 1 base at V and 4 bases at J, with 14 bases between the two ends. The germline V gene has CDR1 SGHRS and CDR2 YFSETQ. The CDR3 DNA reads TGCGCCAGCAGCTTGAACGACCTGCCTGGAGAGACCCAGTACTTC. Translating gives CASSLNDLPGETQYF.

At least ten counts were recorded for this clonotype. The chain's CDR3 is CASSLEGSWTGGEVSPYNEQFF. The CDR3 DNA follows: TGTGCCAGCAGCTTAGAAGGTAGCTGGACAGGGGGAGAAGTCTCCCCTTACAATGAGCAGTTCTTC. V usage is TRBV11-3 and J usage is TRBJ2-1; 10 bases fit TRBD1. Germline CDR1 and CDR2: SGHNT and YENEEA. CDR3 size: 22 residues. J was trimmed by 4 bases and V by 0 bases; bases with no gene match: 21.

CDR3 DNA: TGTGCCAGCAGCCTGGGCCTCCACTCCGATGAGCAGTTCTTC. It is translated as CASSLGLHSDEQFF. The chain has TRBV3-1 and TRBJ2-1; D is uncertain. CDR1 is LGHDT and CDR2 is YNNKEL in the germline V gene (reference sequence). V shed 4 bases and J shed 8 bases, with 15 bases lying between them. The CDR3 length is 14 residues.

This clonotype was picked up many times. The genes are TRBV20-1 and TRBJ1-2; no firm D call. Germline CDR1 and CDR2: DFQATT and SNEGSKA (reference sequence). Between the trimmed V and J ends, which lost 3 bases and 9 bases, there was a span of 8 bases. The CDR3 consists of 10 residues. CDR3 sequence: CSASGVSYTF. DNA for the CDR3: TGCAGTGCTAGTGGGGTCAGCTACACCTTC.

This clonotype was seen at least ten times. CDR3 sequence: CASSQDWQGKAFF. For the CDR3, the DNA is TGTGCCAGCAGCCAAGATTGGCAGGGGAAAGCTTTCTTT. The chain uses TRBV14 and TRBJ1-1; D may be TRBD1 (6 bases). The V gene lost 0 bases and the J gene lost 9 bases, with 11 bases spanning the gap. Germline V CDR1 and CDR2: SGHDN, FVKESK. This CDR3 has 13 amino acids.

This clonotype occurred many times. The chain couples TRBV19 to TRBJ1-6; TRBD1 matches 8 bases. The CDR3 sequence is 14 residues long. V dropped 5 bases and J dropped 10; count of bases not matched to a gene: 7. Germline CDR1 reads LNHDA; CDR2 reads SQIVND (reference sequence). CDR3 protein: CASSPDRDRSPLHF. The CDR3 DNA sequence: TGTGCCAGTAGTCCGGACAGGGATAGGTCACCCCTCCACTTT.

This clonotype was seen ten or more times. The V call is TRBV12-3 or TRBV12-4, the J call TRBJ2-1; no definite D call. With 4 bases removed from V and 6 bases from J, the gap between germline ends came to 13 bases. The CDR3 runs 14 residues. CDR3 bases: TGTGCCAGCAGTTCGTCCCCAAGTCCCAATGAGCAGTTCTTC. Translation gives CASSSSPSPNEQFF.

About this clonotype: The junction does not match germline at one end; this may be a read error. The genes are TRBV4-1 and TRBJ2-1; D unresolved. Per the germline V gene, CDR1 is MGHRA and CDR2 is YSYEKL. This CDR3 has 15 amino acids. The CDR3 sequence: CASSPRYGDYNEQFF. The CDR3 region has the DNA TGTGCCAGCAGCCCAAGATACGGAGATTACAATGAGCAGTTCTTC.

The table lists this clonotype with many counts. The chain is built from TRBV2 and TRBJ2-1, with TRBD2 matching over 9 bases. V shed 6 bases and J 5 bases; nucleotides not matched to a gene: 5. Germline values: CDR1 SNHLY, CDR2 FYNNEI. This CDR3 is 14 amino acids long. CDR3: CASRVAGVNNEQFF. In DNA, the CDR3 is TGTGCCAGCAGAGTAGCGGGAGTCAACAATGAGCAGTTCTTC.

This clonotype was seen many times. The chain employs TRBV28 and TRBJ2-2; D unclear. The germline V gene has CDR1 MDHEN and CDR2 SYDVKM. The ends were cut back, 3 bases at V and 6 bases at J, with 11 bases in the middle. The CDR3 extends over 14 amino acids. The CDR3 sequence: CASSLLQIPGELFF. CDR3 coding DNA: TGTGCCAGCAGTTTGTTACAAATTCCCGGGGAGCTGTTTTTT.

This chain connects TRBV12-3 or TRBV12-4 to TRBJ2-7, with 13 bases matching TRBD2. The CDR3 is 18 residues long. Germline trimming cut 6 bases from V and 3 bases from J; bases unmatched to any gene: 14. As DNA, the CDR3 is TGTGCCAGCAGCCAAGAATTACTAGCGGGAGGGGACTACTACGAGCAGTACTTC. It codes for CASSQELLAGGDYYEQYF.

This clonotype has at least ten counts. The genes are TRBV12-3 or TRBV12-4 and TRBJ2-2; unclear D gene. Trimming pared 2 bases from V and 5 bases from J, leaving 6 bases between. This CDR3 region has 13 residues. The CDR3 nucleotides are TGTGCCAGCAGTTTACGGGCTACCGGGGAGCTGTTTTTT. Translated: CASSLRATGELFF.

In its sample, this clonotype was seen many times. The V gene is TRBV29-1, the J gene TRBJ1-1; D not resolved. The V and J ends lost 4 bases and 6 bases respectively, with 12 bases between them. Per germline, CDR1 SQVTM and CDR2 ANQGSEA. This CDR3 is built from 12 residues. The CDR3 DNA reads as TGCAGCGTTGGACCCGGGAGACCTGAAGCTTTCTTT. It translates to CSVGPGRPEAFF.

This clonotype has only a few counts. The chain links TRBV4-3 to TRBJ1-4, with no clear D. The germline gives CDR1 LGHNA, CDR2 YSLEER. Between the trimmed V and J ends, which lost 0 bases and 7 bases, there was a span of 9 bases. The CDR3 contains 14 residues. Here the CDR3 DNA reads TGCGCCAGCAGCCAAGAAAACTGGGGTGAAAAACTGTTTTTT. Amino acids: CASSQENWGEKLFF.

This clonotype was observed at least ten times. V usage is TRBV7-2 and J usage is TRBJ2-7; D is possibly TRBD2 (7 bases). Germline V gives CDR1 SGHTA, CDR2 FQGNSA. This CDR3 has 17 residues. V lost 1 base and J lost 0, with 16 bases in between. The CDR3 sequence: CASSLEGGGAISYEQYF. The DNA of the CDR3 is TGTGCCAGCAGCTTAGAGGGGGGAGGGGCAATCTCCTACGAGCAGTACTTC.

This clonotype was recorded at least ten times. The genes are TRBV15 and TRBJ2-5, with 8 bases fitting TRBD2. CDR1 and CDR2 from the germline V gene are LNHNV and YYDKDF (reference sequence). The V segment lost 1 base and the J segment 1 base; nucleotides outside the gene matches: 29. The CDR3 consists of 24 residues. CDR3 in DNA: TGTGCCACCAGCAGAGGCCTAAATTACTTAACCACAAGACTAGCGCAACTATTCCAAGAGACCCAGTACTTC. Amino acids: CATSRGLNYLTTRLAQLFQETQYF. Filled out from reference TRBV15 and TRBJ2-5, the complete variable domain reads DAMVIQNPRYQVTQFGKPVTLSCSQTLNHNVMYWYQQKSSQAPKLLFHYYDKDFNNEADTPDNFQSRRPNTSFCFLDIRSPGLGDTAMYLCATSRGLNYLTTRLAQLFQETQYFGPGTRLLVL.

Of note for this clonotype: A read error may be the cause here, since a much bigger clone is one base away. The genes are TRBV9 and TRBJ2-1, with TRBD2 as a possible D gene (6 bases). The CDR3 totals 16 residues. CDR1 is SGDLS, CDR2 YYNGEE, per germline. CDR3 nucleotide sequence: TGTACCAGCAGCGTAGCCGGTGGGGGAGGCTACAATGAGCAGTTCTTC. This gives the protein CTSSVAGGGGYNEQFF.

In this sample, this clonotype turned up a few times. The J gene is TRBJ2-7, the V gene TRBV19, with D possibly called TRBD1 or TRBD2 (5 bases each). Germline lookup yields CDR1 LNHDA and CDR2 SQIVND (reference sequence). The CDR3 has 16 amino acids. The V end lost 1 base, the J end lost 0 bases, and 13 bases lay between the germline ends. The CDR3 DNA reads as TGTGCCAGTAGTATAGTCCCGGGACCCGACTCCTACGAGCAGTACTTC. This sequence encodes CASSIVPGPDSYEQYF.

Many counts were recorded for this clonotype. The rearrangement joins TRBV4-1 to TRBJ2-1; D gene ambiguous. V was cut by 1 base and J by 12 bases, with 10 bases left in between. The CDR3 runs to 12 residues. CDR1 is MGHRA and CDR2 is YSYEKL in the germline V gene. CDR3 region: CASSQVGIGQFF. CDR3 DNA: TGCGCCAGCAGCCAAGTGGGGATTGGGCAGTTCTTC.

This clonotype has a count of ten or more. The chain is built from TRBV11-2 and TRBJ2-7; the D is unclear. The CDR3 runs 12 residues. CDR1 and CDR2 (germline): SGHAT, FQNNGV. V was trimmed by 4 bases and J by 5 bases, leaving 9 bases between them. The CDR3 bases are TGTGCCAGCAGCTCCGCTCGGAACGAGCAGTACTTC. Translation gives CASSSARNEQYF.